Below, one T cell receptor beta chain is given with its context. The antigen is unknown. This entry is derived from a study of cytomegalovirus exposure and HLA in healthy donors. Whole-study results and caveats: According to the study, some 160 TCR beta chains were cytomegalovirus-associated.

The PCR contained 60 Vbeta and 13 Jbeta primers. Study processing details: Later, tens of millions of unique TCR beta chains were counted in an analysis, and roughly 11 million of them were shared. Using immunoSEQ multiplex PCR, the repertoire was profiled, and TCRdb retains in-frame clones only, with some absent. V, J and clone size were drawn from that table, and D and trimming were deduced from the DNA. The data show 160,000 or so clones, 81% seen once. Trimming at V came to 4 bases and at J to 4 bases, leaving 1 base not matched to a gene. Germline values: CDR1 SEHNR, CDR2 FQNEAQ (reference sequence). The CDR3 is 13 residues long.

The TCR comes from a man over 45 in good health and CMV-seropositive. The rearrangement links TRBV7-9 to TRBJ2-5, with 9 nucleotides matching TRBD2. Sequenced material: PBMCs. CDR3 amino acids: CASSYSGRETQYF. Written as DNA, the CDR3 is TGTGCCAGCAGCTATAGCGGGAGAGAGACCCAGTACTTC.